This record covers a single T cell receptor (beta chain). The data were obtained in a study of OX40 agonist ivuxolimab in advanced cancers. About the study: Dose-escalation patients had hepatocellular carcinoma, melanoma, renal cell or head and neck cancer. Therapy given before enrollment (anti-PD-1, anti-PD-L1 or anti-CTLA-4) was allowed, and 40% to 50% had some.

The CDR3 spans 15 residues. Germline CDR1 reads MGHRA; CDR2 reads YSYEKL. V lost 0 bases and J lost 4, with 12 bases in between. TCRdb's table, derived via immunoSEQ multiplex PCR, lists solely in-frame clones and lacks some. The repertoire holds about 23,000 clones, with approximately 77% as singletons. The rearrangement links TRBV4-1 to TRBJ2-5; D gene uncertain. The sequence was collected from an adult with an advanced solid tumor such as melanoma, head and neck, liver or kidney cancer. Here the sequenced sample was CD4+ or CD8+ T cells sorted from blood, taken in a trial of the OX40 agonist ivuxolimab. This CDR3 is CASSQESTYGETQYF. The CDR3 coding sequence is TGCGCCAGCAGCCAAGAGAGTACCTATGGAGAGACCCAGTACTTC.